Listed here are 2 T cell receptor beta chains from one sample, sequenced in a study of T cells in localized non-small cell lung cancer. Repertoires were generated with immunoSEQ multiplex PCR, while TCRdb's copy carries only in-frame clones and drops some. The data hold about 25,000 clones, with about 90% observed a single time. Sequences were derived from peripheral blood, sampled before any cancer treatment. The receptor source for this set is a woman between 35 and 70 years old with stage I lung adenocarcinoma.

The J gene is TRBJ1-5, the V gene TRBV9; D is uncertain. With 0 bases removed from V and 2 bases from J, the gap between germline ends came to 9 bases. This CDR3 is built from 15 residues. Germline V gene sequence: CDR1 SGDLS, CDR2 YYNGEE. The chain's CDR3 is CASSVGGFRNQPQHF. The CDR3 DNA reads as TGTGCCAGCAGCGTAGGGGGATTCCGCAATCAGCCCCAGCATTTT.

The chain links TRBV7-8 to TRBJ2-2, with a weak D call TRBD2 (5 bases). The length of the CDR3 is 14 residues. V dropped 5 bases and J dropped 0 bases, with 7 bases sitting between them. The V gene's germline CDR1 is SGHVS and CDR2 FQNEAQ. CDR3 bases: TGTGCCAGCAGCCTCGGGACGAACACCGGGGAGCTGTTTTTT. It is translated as CASSLGTNTGELFF.